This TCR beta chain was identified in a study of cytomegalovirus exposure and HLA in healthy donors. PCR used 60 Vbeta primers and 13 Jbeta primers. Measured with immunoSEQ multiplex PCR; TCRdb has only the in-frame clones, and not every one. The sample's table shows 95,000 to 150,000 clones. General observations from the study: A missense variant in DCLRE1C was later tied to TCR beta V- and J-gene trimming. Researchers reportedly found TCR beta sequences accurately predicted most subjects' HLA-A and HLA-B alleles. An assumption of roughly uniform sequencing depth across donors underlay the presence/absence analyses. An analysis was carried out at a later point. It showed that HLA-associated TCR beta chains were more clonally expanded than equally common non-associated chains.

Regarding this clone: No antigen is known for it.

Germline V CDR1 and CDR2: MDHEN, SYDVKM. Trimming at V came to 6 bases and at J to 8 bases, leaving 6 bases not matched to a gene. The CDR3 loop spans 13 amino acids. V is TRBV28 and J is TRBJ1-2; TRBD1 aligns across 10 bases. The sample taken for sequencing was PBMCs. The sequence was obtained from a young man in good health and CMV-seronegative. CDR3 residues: CASSGGQGLGYTF. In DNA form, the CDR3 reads TGTGCCAGCAGCGGGGGACAGGGGTTAGGCTACACCTTC.